The rows below give T cell receptor beta chains drawn from one sample of a study of blood T cell repertoires in COVID-19. TCRdb's copy holds only in-frame clones and misses some; the assay was immunoSEQ multiplex PCR. The sample includes roughly 330,000 clones, more than 70% of them seen just once. Sample: PBMCs or T cells enriched from blood (not recorded which). These receptors originate from a woman in her 30s who had recovered from COVID-19. Both conserved end residues are trimmed from each CDR3. Fields, in order: clone size, J gene, V gene, CDR3 protein. Some rows mark clone size as missing; the rest say once, few, many or name a class of expanded clone.

.	TRBJ2-7	TRBV12-3/TRBV12-4	ASSRGGYEQY
.	TRBJ1-5	TRBV5-1	ASSGTNSNQPQH
.	TRBJ1-4	TRBV19	ASRLSGTGPATNEKLF
.	TRBJ2-5	TRBV4-3	ASSQDYGGGETQY
.	TRBJ2-7	TRBV7-9	ASSLVTYEQY
.	TRBJ2-6	TRBV6-6	ASSSARDTRMRSGANVLT
.	TRBJ2-5	TRBV18	ASSPGLAEETQY
.	TRBJ1-2	TRBV28	ASSSVGGAYGYT
few	TRBJ1-2	TRBV6-1	ASSEATRPLFGYT
.	TRBJ1-1	TRBV5-4	ASSLADTEAF
.	TRBJ2-1	TRBV5-8	ASSNGLAGEQF
.	TRBJ2-1	TRBV19	ASSQRTSGDPYNEQF
few	TRBJ1-1	TRBV10-1	ASSSDRGTEAF
.	TRBJ2-3	TRBV6-1	ASSEGRVNTQY
.	TRBJ1-2	TRBV11-2	ASSSRVNYGYT
few	TRBJ1-2	TRBV2	ASSEAAYYGYT
.	TRBJ2-3	TRBV4-3	ASSQRLAGGVTDTQY
.	TRBJ1-1	TRBV28	ASSYSLGRGGRNTEAF
.	TRBJ2-3	TRBV28	ASTQGAGTQY
once	TRBJ2-7	TRBV3-1/TRBV3-2	ASSSGGLTYEQY
.	TRBJ1-2	TRBV12-3/TRBV12-4	ASSSHPTGHYT
.	TRBJ1-2	TRBV13	ASSPPEEVYGYT
.	TRBJ1-4	TRBV6-1	ASSDKSGSMEEKLF
.	TRBJ2-3	TRBV3-1/TRBV3-2	ASSQTGLAGERRTDTQY
once	TRBJ1-1	TRBV19	ASSITATANTEAF
.	TRBJ2-2	TRBV10-3	AISELDRDNTGELF
.	TRBJ2-3	TRBV4-3	ASSQDWGLVFDTQY
.	TRBJ2-7	TRBV27	ASSLLGGGRSYEQY
.	TRBJ1-6	TRBV7-3	ASSQTTGGTYNSPLH
.	TRBJ1-6	TRBV7-9	ASSRAGQGYNSPLH
.	TRBJ2-4	TRBV5-1	ASSLETGAKGNIQY
.	TRBJ1-3	TRBV7-5	VRTKGQPLSLGNTIY
.	TRBJ1-4	TRBV5-1	ASSLSSTNEKLF
few	TRBJ1-2	TRBV24-1	ATWGGTDYGYT
.	TRBJ1-1	TRBV12-3/TRBV12-4	ASITRVGEAF
.	TRBJ1-2	TRBV6-1	ASSDIRWRLYGYT
few	TRBJ1-2	TRBV27	ASTFRGGNGYT
.	TRBJ2-5	TRBV28	ASERGGRETQY
.	TRBJ2-5	TRBV5-1	ASSSMDRETQY
once	TRBJ1-5	TRBV5-8	ASSLGHSNQPQH
few	TRBJ2-2	TRBV18	ASSPVETGELF
.	TRBJ1-1	TRBV6-5	ASSTTGEGGTEAF
.	TRBJ1-5	TRBV12-3/TRBV12-4	ASSNREVQPQH
.	TRBJ1-3	TRBV6-5	ASSYAEFGNTIY
.	TRBJ2-1	TRBV7-9	ASSPRGKPYNEQF
.	TRBJ1-2	TRBV18	ASSPQNRGGYT
.	TRBJ1-3	TRBV6-1	ASSESGHLRPWY
.	TRBJ2-7	TRBV5-1	ASSLGGGTAPYEQY
.	TRBJ1-5	TRBV6-2/TRBV6-3	ASTPLGGQVNQPQH
.	TRBJ1-4	TRBV7-3	ASSKQGFGVEKLF
few	TRBJ1-2	TRBV10-3	AISEETDGYGYT